These 20 T cell receptor beta chains originate from one sample sequenced in a study of T cell responses to AZD1222 COVID-19 vaccine. Method: immunoSEQ multiplex PCR; TCRdb's copy keeps in-frame clones and lacks some. The data contain more than 95,000 clones, around 90% of them singletons. The specimen comprised peripheral blood, sampled on day 0 of AZD1222 vaccination. The receptor source for this set is an adult in good health.

The chain is built from TRBV5-8 and TRBJ2-1; 8 nucleotides align to TRBD1. Germline V gene lookup returns CDR1 SGHTS and CDR2 YDEGEE. The length of the CDR3 is 15 residues. Losses at the gene ends were 4 bases for V and 5 bases for J; bases not matched to a gene: 8. The DNA of the CDR3 is TGTGCCAGCAGCCTGTGGACAGGGTTCAACAATGAGCAGTTCTTC. Translation: CASSLWTGFNNEQFF.

The rearrangement joins TRBV19 to TRBJ2-7, with D possibly matching TRBD2 (6 bases). Germline lookup yields CDR1 LNHDA and CDR2 SQIVND (reference sequence). The CDR3 spans 13 residues. The V and J ends lost 5 bases and 2 bases respectively, with 10 bases between them. The CDR3 sequence is CASSGTGTYEQYF. The DNA of the CDR3 is TGTGCCAGTAGTGGGACTGGGACCTACGAGCAGTACTTC.

This chain connects TRBV30 to TRBJ1-5, with D unclear. V lost 1 base, J lost 4 bases, and 5 bases lay in between. The CDR3 spans 12 residues. Germline V gene sequence: CDR1 GTSNPN, CDR2 SVGIG (reference sequence). The CDR3 region has the DNA TGTGCCTGGAGTGACACAAATCAGCCCCAGCATTTT. This gives the protein CAWSDTNQPQHF.

This clone was observed a single time. V is TRBV7-9 and J is TRBJ2-1; 8 nucleotides agree with TRBD2. The germline V gene encodes CDR1 SEHNR and CDR2 FQNEAQ (reference sequence). With 2 bases clipped from V and 15 bases from J, the junction kept 15 bases outside the gene matches. The CDR3 is 15 amino acids. The CDR3 protein is CASSLLAGGPILLFF. The CDR3 nucleotides read TGTGCCAGCAGCTTATTGGCGGGAGGCCCTATTCTACTGTTCTTC.

This sequence joins TRBV15 and TRBJ1-6; 7 nucleotides agree with TRBD1. There are 14 residues in the CDR3. J lost 10 bases, V lost 4 bases, and 7 bases had no gene match. CDR1 LNHNV and CDR2 YYDKDF come from the germline V gene (reference sequence). The CDR3 here is CATSTRDRKSPLHF. The CDR3 nucleotides are TGTGCCACCAGCACCCGGGACAGAAAGTCACCCCTCCACTTT.

The V gene is TRBV5-1, the J gene TRBJ1-1; D is perhaps TRBD1 (5 bases). Deletions cut 0 bases from V and 4 bases from J, with 13 bases between. CDR1 and CDR2 (germline): SGHRS, YFSETQ. The CDR3 contains 15 residues. This CDR3 reads CASSLVLGLTTEAFF. The CDR3 nucleotides are TGCGCCAGCAGCTTGGTCCTGGGACTGACCACTGAAGCTTTCTTT.

The chain couples TRBV19 to TRBJ1-1; D remains unclear. The CDR3 is 12 residues long. The germline CDR1 and CDR2 sequences are LNHDA and SQIVND (reference sequence). V lost 4 bases and J lost 0, with 3 bases in between. CDR3 nucleotides: TGTGCCAGTAGTAACGTGAACACTGAAGCTTTCTTT. Protein: CASSNVNTEAFF.

J is TRBJ1-1 and V is TRBV28; D uncertain. The V and J ends lost 6 bases and 11 bases respectively, with 19 bases between them. Per the germline V gene, CDR1 is MDHEN and CDR2 is SYDVKM. The CDR3 covers 13 residues. The CDR3 region is CASSSPGRSVAFF. CDR3 coding DNA: TGTGCCAGCAGCTCACCCGGGAGGTCCGTCGCTTTCTTT.

This chain links TRBV6-4 with TRBJ2-6; TRBD1 agrees at 7 bases. Trimming removed 4 bases from V and 0 bases from J; junction bases left unmatched: 6. Germline V gene sequence: CDR1 MRHNA, CDR2 SNTAGT. The length of the CDR3 is 17 residues. Here the CDR3 reads CASSGQGRSSGANVLTF. The CDR3 DNA is TGTGCCAGCAGTGGACAGGGCCGTAGCTCTGGGGCCAACGTCCTGACTTTC.

This sequence joins TRBV5-4 and TRBJ2-2; no clear D gene. The V end lost 2 bases, the J end lost 4 bases, and 9 bases lay between the germline ends. Germline CDR1 is SGHNT and CDR2 is YYREEE (reference sequence). This CDR3 contains 14 residues. This CDR3 is CASSFGQTTGELFF. In nucleotides, the CDR3 is TGTGCCAGCAGCTTCGGGCAGACCACCGGGGAGCTGTTTTTT.

This clone was recorded only once. This rearrangement joins TRBV14 to TRBJ2-3; possible D gene TRBD1, 6 bases. The CDR3 loop spans 17 amino acids. The germline V and J ends were trimmed by 1 base and 0 bases, with 14 bases remaining between them. The germline V gene has CDR1 SGHDN and CDR2 FVKESK. CDR3 sequence reads: CASSQALGHYSTDTQYF. The CDR3 nucleotides read TGTGCCAGCAGCCAAGCCCTGGGACACTATAGCACAGATACGCAGTATTTT.

The rearrangement joins TRBV3-1 (or the pseudogene TRBV3-2) to TRBJ2-6; D is ambiguous. Trimming cost V 6 bases and J 0 bases, with 6 bases left between them. The CDR3 sequence is 14 residues long. Germline CDR1 reads LGHDT; CDR2 reads YNNKEL (reference sequence). For the CDR3, the DNA is TGTGCCAGCAGACTGAGCTCTGGGGCCAACGTCCTGACTTTC. Protein sequence: CASRLSSGANVLTF.

V and J are TRBV18 and TRBJ1-2; the D gene is possibly TRBD1 (5 bases). This CDR3 has 14 residues. Germline V gene sequence: CDR1 KGHSH, CDR2 LQKENI. The V end lost 6 bases, the J end lost 2 bases, and 13 bases lay between the germline ends. CDR3 region: CASSPTTANYGYTF. The CDR3 DNA sequence: TGTGCCAGCTCGCCCACGACAGCGAACTATGGCTACACCTTC.

The table lists this clone with a count of one. V usage is TRBV3-1 (or the pseudogene TRBV3-2) and J usage is TRBJ2-6, with D maybe TRBD2 (5 bases). V was cut by 5 bases and J by 4 bases, with 6 bases left in between. The CDR3 totals 13 residues. From germline, CDR1 is LGHDT and CDR2 YNNKEL (reference sequence). CDR3 region: CASSSGGANVLTF. The CDR3 DNA reads TGTGCCAGCAGCTCGGGGGGGGCCAACGTCCTGACTTTC.

The chain carries TRBV19 and TRBJ1-1, with D perhaps matching TRBD1 (5 bases). Germline V gene lookup returns CDR1 LNHDA and CDR2 SQIVND (reference sequence). V was shortened by 7 bases and J by 1 base, with 13 bases between the two germline ends. The CDR3 length is 14 residues. The CDR3 DNA follows: TGTGCCAGTACGCCGACAGTTGGGAACACTGAAGCTTTCTTT. Protein product: CASTPTVGNTEAFF.

The chain has TRBV7-2 and TRBJ1-1; 9 bases agree with TRBD1. With 3 bases clipped from V and 4 bases from J, the junction kept 9 bases outside the gene matches. This CDR3 spans 16 amino acids. The germline gives CDR1 SGHTA, CDR2 FQGNSA. The DNA of the CDR3 is TGTGCCAGCAGCTTCTTAGGGGGACAGGGAGGCACTGAAGCTTTCTTT. This translates into CASSFLGGQGGTEAFF. Based on the CDR3 plus reference TRBV7-2 and TRBJ1-1, the full variable domain is GAGVSQSPSNKVTEKGKDVELRCDPISGHTALYWYRQSLGQGLEFLIYFQGNSAPDKSGLPSDRFSAERTGGSVSTLTIQRTQQEDSAVYLCASSFLGGQGGTEAFFGQGTRLTVV.

The V gene is TRBV28, the J gene TRBJ1-2; D unresolved. V was shortened by 7 bases and J by 6 bases, with 9 bases between the two germline ends. Germline V gene sequence: CDR1 MDHEN, CDR2 SYDVKM. This CDR3 comprises 11 residues. The CDR3 region has the DNA TGTGCCAGCAAACCCCGAGATGGCTACACCTTC. Translation: CASKPRDGYTF.

This rearrangement joins TRBV6-5 to TRBJ2-1, with 10 bases lining up with TRBD1. With V trimmed by 8 bases and J by 7 bases, 5 bases remained unmatched. Germline V gene lookup returns CDR1 MNHEY and CDR2 SVGAGI. This CDR3 has 13 residues. DNA for the CDR3: TGTGCCAGCGCCGGGACAGGGGTTAATGAGCAGTTCTTC. This gives the protein CASAGTGVNEQFF.

This chain connects TRBV5-1 to TRBJ2-7; TRBD2 aligns across 7 bases. CDR1 and CDR2 (germline): SGHRS, YFSETQ. The CDR3 sequence is 17 residues long. Losses at the gene ends were 3 bases for V and 4 bases for J; bases not matched to a gene: 16. CDR3 sequence (DNA): TGCGCCAGCAGCTGGGGCCTAGCGGAACCGACTTCGTACGAGCAGTACTTC. It codes for CASSWGLAEPTSYEQYF. Complete variable domain (other parts from reference TRBV5-1 and TRBJ2-7): KAGVTQTPRYLIKTRGQQVTLSCSPISGHRSVSWYQQTPGQGLQFLFEYFSETQRNKGNFPGRFSGRQFSNSRSEMNVSTLELGDSALYLCASSWGLAEPTSYEQYFGPGTRLTVT.

The CDR3 sequence: CASSISQETQYF. The DNA for the CDR3 is TGTGCCAGCAGTATCAGTCAAGAGACCCAGTACTTC. V and J are TRBV14 and TRBJ2-5, with no clear D. Germline loops: CDR1 SGHDN, CDR2 FVKESK. This CDR3 is built from 12 residues. V was trimmed by 6 bases and J by 2 bases, leaving 7 bases between them.